This T cell receptor beta chain was recorded in a study of Tregs in tolerant kidney transplant recipients. From germline, CDR1 is SGHRS and CDR2 YFSETQ. This CDR3 is built from 12 residues. The ends were cut back, 1 base at V and 7 bases at J, with 6 bases in the middle. This clone was seen only once. Profiling relied on immunoSEQ multiplex PCR, and the TCRdb table lists in-frame clones only, not all of them. This sample yields nearly 95,000 clones, of which over 85% are seen a single time; 0.35% to 0.55% belongs to the top ten. Sequenced here: CD4+ T cells from blood, sampled before the transplant. This chain connects TRBV5-1 to TRBJ2-1, with unresolved D. The TCR comes from a human donor who received a combined kidney and bone marrow transplant. The CDR3 sequence: CASSLLENEQFF. The CDR3 DNA follows: TGCGCCAGCAGCTTGCTAGAGAATGAGCAGTTCTTC.